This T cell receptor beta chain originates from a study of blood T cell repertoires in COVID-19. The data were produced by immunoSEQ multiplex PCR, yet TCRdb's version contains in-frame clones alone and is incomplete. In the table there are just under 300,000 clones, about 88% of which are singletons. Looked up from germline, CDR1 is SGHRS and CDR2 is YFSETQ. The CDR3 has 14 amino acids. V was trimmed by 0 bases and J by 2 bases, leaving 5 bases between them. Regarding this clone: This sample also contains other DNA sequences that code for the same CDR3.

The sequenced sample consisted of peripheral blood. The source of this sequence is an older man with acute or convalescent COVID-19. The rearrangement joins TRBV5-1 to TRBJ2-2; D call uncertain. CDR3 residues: CASSLALNTGELFF. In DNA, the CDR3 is TGCGCCAGCAGCTTGGCGTTAAACACCGGGGAGCTGTTTTTT. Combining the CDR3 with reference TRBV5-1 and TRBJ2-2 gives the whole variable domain KAGVTQTPRYLIKTRGQQVTLSCSPISGHRSVSWYQQTPGQGLQFLFEYFSETQRNKGNFPGRFSGRQFSNSRSEMNVSTLELGDSALYLCASSLALNTGELFFGEGSRLTVL.